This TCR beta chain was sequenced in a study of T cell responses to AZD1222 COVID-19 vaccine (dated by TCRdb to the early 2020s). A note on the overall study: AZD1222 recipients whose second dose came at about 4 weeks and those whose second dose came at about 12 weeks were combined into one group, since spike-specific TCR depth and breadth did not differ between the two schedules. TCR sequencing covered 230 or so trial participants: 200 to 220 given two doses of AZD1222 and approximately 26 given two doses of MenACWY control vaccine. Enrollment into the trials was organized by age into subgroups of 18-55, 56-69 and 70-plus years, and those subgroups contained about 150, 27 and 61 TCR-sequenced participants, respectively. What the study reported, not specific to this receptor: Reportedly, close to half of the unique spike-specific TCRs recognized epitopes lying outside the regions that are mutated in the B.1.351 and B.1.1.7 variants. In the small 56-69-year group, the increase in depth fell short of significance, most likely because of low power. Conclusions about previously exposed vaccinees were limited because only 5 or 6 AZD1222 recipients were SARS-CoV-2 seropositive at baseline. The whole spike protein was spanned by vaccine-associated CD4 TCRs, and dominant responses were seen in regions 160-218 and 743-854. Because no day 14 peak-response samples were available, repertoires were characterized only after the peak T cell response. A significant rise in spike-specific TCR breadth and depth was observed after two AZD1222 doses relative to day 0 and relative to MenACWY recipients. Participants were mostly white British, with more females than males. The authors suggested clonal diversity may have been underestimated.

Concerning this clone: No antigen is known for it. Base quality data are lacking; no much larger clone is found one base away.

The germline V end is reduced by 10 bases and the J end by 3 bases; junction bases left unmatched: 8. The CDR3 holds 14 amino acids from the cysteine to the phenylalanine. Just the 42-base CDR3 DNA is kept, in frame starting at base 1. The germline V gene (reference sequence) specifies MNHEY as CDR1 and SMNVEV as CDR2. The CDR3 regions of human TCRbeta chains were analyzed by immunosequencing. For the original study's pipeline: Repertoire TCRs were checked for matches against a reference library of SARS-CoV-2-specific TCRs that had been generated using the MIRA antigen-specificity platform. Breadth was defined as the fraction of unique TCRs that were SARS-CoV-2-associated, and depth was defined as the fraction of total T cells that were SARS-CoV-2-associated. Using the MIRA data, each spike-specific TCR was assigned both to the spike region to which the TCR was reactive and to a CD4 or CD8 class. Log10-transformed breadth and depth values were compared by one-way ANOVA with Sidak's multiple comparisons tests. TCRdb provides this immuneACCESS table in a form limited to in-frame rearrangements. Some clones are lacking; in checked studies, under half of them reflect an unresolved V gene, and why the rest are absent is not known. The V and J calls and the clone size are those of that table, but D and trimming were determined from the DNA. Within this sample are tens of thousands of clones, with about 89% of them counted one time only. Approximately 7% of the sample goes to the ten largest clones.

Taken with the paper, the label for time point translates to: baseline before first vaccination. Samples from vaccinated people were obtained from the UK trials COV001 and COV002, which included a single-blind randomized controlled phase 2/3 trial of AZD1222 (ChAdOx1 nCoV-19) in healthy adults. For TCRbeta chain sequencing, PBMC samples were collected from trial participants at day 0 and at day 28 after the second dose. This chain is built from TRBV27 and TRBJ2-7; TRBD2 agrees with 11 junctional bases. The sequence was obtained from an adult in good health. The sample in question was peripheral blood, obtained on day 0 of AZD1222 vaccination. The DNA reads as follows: TGTGCCACCCGGGGGACTAGCGGAAGCTACGAGCAGTACTTC. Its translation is CATRGTSGSYEQYF.